This record concerns one T cell receptor beta chain sequence. The sample belongs to a study of CD8 T cells in Susac syndrome. Study as a whole: Among the Susac syndrome patients sequenced, about 6 had active disease and roughly 8 were in remission.

From blood CD8+ and CD4+ T cells, TCR beta sequences were generated. All included Susac syndrome patients satisfied recently defined diagnostic criteria for definite or probable disease. Between the trimmed V and J ends, which lost 4 bases and 3 bases, there was a span of 12 bases. The CDR3 sequence is 15 residues long. Germline loops: CDR1 LNHDA, CDR2 SQIVND (reference sequence). When the RNA was reverse transcribed, random hexamers were used with an input of roughly 0.5 to 1 ug. Via MiXCR, TCRdb re-called the immunoSEQ multiplex PCR reads, giving one row per CDR3 protein. This repertoire shows about 130,000 distinct CDR3 sequences, 90% to 95% found once; its top ten account for around 0.2%.

The receptor's source is a human donor with Susac syndrome. Sequenced sample: CD8+ T cells from PBMCs. V is TRBV19 and J is TRBJ2-2; unclear D gene. CDR3 DNA: TGTGCCAGTAGTACCTTTCCGACTTACACCGGGGAGCTGTTTTTT. It encodes CASSTFPTYTGELFF.